The present T cell receptor (beta chain) was sequenced within a study of T cells in Graves' hyperthyroidism and ophthalmopathy. The V end was cut by 8 bases, the J end by 5 bases, with 15 bases between. The CDR3 has 14 amino acids. Per germline, CDR1 MNHNS and CDR2 SASEGT. It was RNA transcripts that yielded the amplified TCR beta CDR3 regions. Using the HTBI primer set, a first-round RT-PCR was run on the TCR CDR3. One entry per CDR3 protein, called by TCRdb with MiXCR from the multiplex PCR reads. The data contain approximately 610,000 distinct CDR3 sequences, 16% of them singletons. The TCR sequence derives from a woman aged 18-29 years with Graves' hyperthyroidism. Sample: blood. The chain couples TRBV6-1 to TRBJ2-2; D is tentatively TRBD1 or TRBD2 (6 bases each). CDR3 region: CASESGGGTGELFF. CDR3 DNA sequence: TGTGCCAGCGAATCCGGGGGCGGGACCGGGGAGCTGTTTTTT.